This T cell receptor (beta chain) was documented in a study of molecular identifiers for immune sequencing clone quantification. The CDR3 totals 15 residues. The V gene's germline CDR1 is LGHNA and CDR2 YNFKEQ. For this clonotype: At one end the junction does not follow the germline gene, possibly because of a read error.

Using its own MiXCR run on the PCR reads, TCRdb lists one record per CDR3 protein. The sample holds under 800,000 distinct CDR3 sequences; around 25% are singletons and the top ten take around 0.78%. Naive CD8 T cells were sorted, and the gate applied was CD8+CD4-CCR7+CD45RA+. The genes are TRBV4-2 and TRBJ2-5; D remains unclear. The source is a human donor in good health. Some libraries in this study had Jurkat cell RNA spiked in. Input material: naive CD8+ T cells from blood, with Jurkat cell RNA spiked in. Subset noted: FACS-sorted CD8+CD4-CCR7+CD45RA+ naive T cells. CDR3 amino acids: CASSPSTNTQEAQYF. The CDR3 DNA reads as TGTGCCAGCAGCCCGAGCACGAACACCCAAGAGGCCCAGTACTTC.